These 19 T cell receptor beta chains were sequenced from one sample in a study of identical twins. TCRdb re-called the 5' RACE reads with MiXCR, one entry per CDR3 protein. The table lists about 200,000 distinct CDR3 sequences, 15% of them singletons. The sample was also reused in another study, on T cells expressing NK-cell markers.

The material sequenced was CD8+ T cells sorted from blood. The origin of the receptors is a young woman in good health.

Many counts were recorded for this clonotype. The J gene is TRBJ2-5, the V gene TRBV12-3 or TRBV12-4; D might be TRBD2 (5 bases). This CDR3 contains 11 residues. V was trimmed by 5 bases and J by 8 bases, leaving 9 bases between them. In DNA form, the CDR3 reads TGTGCCAGCAGTCTGTCGGGAACCCAGTACTTC. It is translated as CASSLSGTQYF.

The chain recombines TRBV3-1 with TRBJ2-7; unclear D gene. The V gene's germline CDR1 is LGHDT and CDR2 YNNKEL (reference sequence). This CDR3 spans 13 amino acids. The V end lost 1 base, the J end lost 5 bases, and 9 bases lay between the germline ends. In DNA form, the CDR3 reads TGTGCCAGCAGCCAAGGGGATTGGGACGAGCAGTACTTC. Amino acid sequence: CASSQGDWDEQYF.

V gene TRBV7-9 combines with J gene TRBJ1-4; 9 bases line up with TRBD1. The CDR3 contains 15 residues. Germline values: CDR1 SEHNR, CDR2 FQNEAQ (reference sequence). Losses at the gene ends were 5 bases for V and 7 bases for J; bases not matched to a gene: 8. In nucleotides, the CDR3 is TGTGCCAGCAGCGAACTGACAGGGGGAGGTGAAAAACTGTTTTTT. Amino acids: CASSELTGGGEKLFF.

The gene calls are TRBV6-6 and TRBJ1-2; D is ambiguous. Between the trimmed V and J ends, which lost 8 bases and 5 bases, there was a span of 12 bases. Germline V gene data show CDR1 as MNHNY and CDR2 as SVGAGI (reference sequence). The CDR3 is 12 amino acids. Here the CDR3 reads CASGIGSYGYTF. CDR3 coding DNA: TGTGCCAGCGGAATCGGGAGTTATGGCTACACCTTC.

The chain uses TRBV12-3 or TRBV12-4 and TRBJ1-6; no definite D call. The V end lost 10 bases, the J end lost 9 bases, and 13 bases lay between the germline ends. This CDR3 is built from 12 residues. The CDR3 DNA is TGTGCCACCCGAATGGGCGGTTCACCCCTCCACTTT. This gives the protein CATRMGGSPLHF.

This clonotype was detected ten times or more. The J gene is TRBJ2-1, the V gene TRBV5-1; 8 bases fit TRBD1. CDR1 and CDR2 (germline): SGHRS, YFSETQ. Germline trimming cut 4 bases from V and 7 bases from J; bases unmatched to any gene: 13. The CDR3 length is 16 residues. The CDR3 DNA sequence: TGCGCCAGCAGCCTATGGCGAGGACAGGGTGTAAATGAGCAGTTCTTC. This gives the protein CASSLWRGQGVNEQFF.

The chain combines TRBV12-3 or TRBV12-4 with TRBJ2-2, with TRBD1 matching 9 bases. Trimming removed 6 bases from V and 7 bases from J; junction bases left unmatched: 3. The CDR3 spans 13 residues. In DNA, the CDR3 is TGTGCCAGCAGCCGGGACAGGGACGGGGAGCTGTTTTTT. This sequence encodes CASSRDRDGELFF.

This chain links TRBV19 with TRBJ2-7, with 8 nucleotides matching TRBD2. CDR1 is LNHDA, CDR2 SQIVND, per germline (reference sequence). V shed 0 bases and J 6 bases; nucleotides not matched to a gene: 7. The CDR3 extends over 15 amino acids. CDR3: CASSIEGSGSREQYF. DNA for the CDR3: TGTGCCAGTAGTATAGAAGGCAGCGGGAGCCGCGAGCAGTACTTC.

V usage is TRBV7-8 and J usage is TRBJ2-7; 7 bases agree with TRBD2. Trimming cost V 5 bases and J 0 bases; bases outside gene matches: 4. Germline V CDR1 and CDR2: SGHVS, FQNEAQ. The CDR3 length is 14 residues. The CDR3 sequence: CASSIGGSSYEQYF. The CDR3 DNA reads as TGTGCCAGCAGCATCGGGGGGAGCTCCTACGAGCAGTACTTC.

This clonotype appeared many times. The V and J genes are TRBV3-1 and TRBJ2-2, with a weak D call TRBD1 (5 bases). CDR1 is LGHDT and CDR2 is YNNKEL in the germline V gene (reference sequence). V lost 1 base, J lost 0 bases, and 18 bases lay in between. CDR3 length: 19 residues. The CDR3 sequence: CASSQVYGAIATNTGELFF. CDR3 sequence (DNA): TGTGCCAGCAGCCAAGTATATGGGGCTATCGCCACGAACACCGGGGAGCTGTTTTTT.

The CDR3 here is CASSNLRGRRETQYF. DNA of the CDR3: TGTGCCAGCAGTAACCTCAGGGGGCGGCGAGAGACCCAGTACTTC. The chain employs TRBV6-5 and TRBJ2-5; 8 nucleotides match TRBD1. The germline gives CDR1 MNHEY, CDR2 SVGAGI. This CDR3 region has 15 residues. V lost 5 bases and J lost 4; bases outside the gene matches: 9.

The chain has TRBV6-1 and TRBJ2-1; the match to TRBD2 covers 13 bases. CDR3 length: 15 amino acids. Germline loops: CDR1 MNHNS, CDR2 SASEGT. The V and J ends lost 6 bases and 6 bases, in that order; junction bases with no gene match: 5. CDR3 DNA sequence: TGTGCCAGCAGGGGGACTAGCGGGATGCGCAATGAGCAGTTCTTC. It is translated as CASRGTSGMRNEQFF.

V is TRBV7-8 and J is TRBJ2-7; 9 nucleotides agree with TRBD1. CDR3 length equals 14 residues. CDR1 SGHVS and CDR2 FQNEAQ come from the germline V gene. V shed 3 bases and J 6 bases; nucleotides not matched to a gene: 6. For the CDR3, the DNA is TGTGCCAGCAGCTTTCGGGACAGGGTGTCCGAGCAGTACTTC. It specifies CASSFRDRVSEQYF.

This chain uses TRBV25-1 with TRBJ2-7; no firm D call. This CDR3 region has 13 residues. V lost 6 bases, J lost 2 bases, and 11 bases lay in between. Germline lookup yields CDR1 MGHDK and CDR2 SYGVNS. Here the CDR3 reads CASRPQNAYEQYF. CDR3 DNA sequence: TGTGCCAGCAGACCCCAGAATGCCTACGAGCAGTACTTC.

CDR3 amino acids: CASRGTQYF. CDR3 in DNA: TGCGCCAGCAGAGGGACACAGTACTTC. V gene TRBV5-1 combines with J gene TRBJ2-7; D possibly corresponds to TRBD1 (6 bases). Germline values: CDR1 SGHRS, CDR2 YFSETQ. V shed 5 bases and J shed 10 bases, with 7 bases lying between them. This CDR3 has 9 amino acids. Variable domain in full (rest from reference TRBV5-1 and TRBJ2-7): KAGVTQTPRYLIKTRGQQVTLSCSPISGHRSVSWYQQTPGQGLQFLFEYFSETQRNKGNFPGRFSGRQFSNSRSEMNVSTLELGDSALYLCASRGTQYFGPGTRLTVT.

V usage is TRBV3-1 and J usage is TRBJ1-1, with D hard to call. The CDR3 covers 13 residues. V was pared by 4 bases and J by 4 bases, with 10 bases between. Per germline, CDR1 LGHDT and CDR2 YNNKEL (reference sequence). This CDR3 reads CASSPGWGTEAFF. The CDR3 DNA reads as TGTGCCAGCAGCCCCGGGTGGGGCACTGAAGCTTTCTTT. The full variable domain, with the rest looked up from reference TRBV3-1 and TRBJ1-1, is DTAVSQTPKYLVTQMGNDKSIKCEQNLGHDTMYWYKQDSKKFLKIMFSYNNKELIINETVPNRFSPKSPDKAHLNLHINSLELGDSAVYFCASSPGWGTEAFFGQGTRLTVV.

The chain links TRBV10-1 to TRBJ2-1; perhaps TRBD1 as D (5 bases). The V end was cut by 0 bases, the J end by 3 bases, with 15 bases between. The germline gives CDR1 WNHNN, CDR2 SYGVQD (reference sequence). The CDR3 is made up of 17 amino acids. The CDR3 DNA reads as TGCGCCAGCAGTGAGTCGACTTGGGGCTCTCACTACAATGAGCAGTTCTTC. This gives the protein CASSESTWGSHYNEQFF.

The chain couples TRBV7-3 to TRBJ2-5; D could derive from TRBD1 or TRBD2 (5 bases each). Germline loops: CDR1 SGHTA, CDR2 FQGTGA. V dropped 0 bases and J dropped 6 bases, with 17 bases sitting between them. The CDR3 contains 16 residues. CDR3 sequence (DNA): TGTGCCAGCAGCTTAACACCGGGACCATTGCCGCAGACCCAGTACTTC. It yields the protein CASSLTPGPLPQTQYF.

In this sample, this clonotype turned up a few times. The gene calls are TRBV12-3 or TRBV12-4 and TRBJ1-5; D gene uncertain. V was clipped by 4 bases and J by 7 bases, with 14 bases between them. There are 14 residues in the CDR3. CDR3 DNA sequence: TGTGCCAGCAGTTCACCCGGGATCAGGCAGCCCCAGCATTTT. This codes for CASSSPGIRQPQHF.